This T cell receptor beta chain was observed in a study of T cells after yellow fever vaccination. The TCR cDNA carried a universal primer site and UMIs from 5'RACE template switching. TCRdb reprocessed the 5' RACE reads with MiXCR, giving one entry per CDR3 protein. This sample yields around 320,000 distinct CDR3 sequences, of which around 10% are seen a single time; over 3% belongs to the top ten. CDR3 length: 12 residues. V lost 5 bases to trimming and J lost 8 bases, with 10 bases between them. Per the germline V gene, CDR1 is SGHTA and CDR2 is FQGNSA. The sample in question was CD4+ T cells sorted from PBMCs, obtained 45 days after the yellow fever booster vaccination. The sequence was obtained from a man aged 18 to 30 who received the YFV17D yellow fever vaccine. The chain recombines TRBV7-2 with TRBJ2-1; weak D call: TRBD2 (6 bases). The CDR3 here is CASSVWRDEQFF. The DNA for the CDR3 is TGTGCCAGCAGCGTCTGGAGGGATGAGCAGTTCTTC.